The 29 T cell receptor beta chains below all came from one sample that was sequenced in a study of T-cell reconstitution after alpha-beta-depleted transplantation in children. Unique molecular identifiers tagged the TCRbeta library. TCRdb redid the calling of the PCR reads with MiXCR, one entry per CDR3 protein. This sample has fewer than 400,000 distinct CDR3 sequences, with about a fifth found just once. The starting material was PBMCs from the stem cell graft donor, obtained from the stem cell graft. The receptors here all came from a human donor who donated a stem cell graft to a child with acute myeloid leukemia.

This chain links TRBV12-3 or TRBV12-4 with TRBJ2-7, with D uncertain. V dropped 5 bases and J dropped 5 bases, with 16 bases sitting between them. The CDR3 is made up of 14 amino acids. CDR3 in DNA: TGTGCCAGCAGTCCCGGGCTACCCACCCACGAGCAGTACTTC. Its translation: CASSPGLPTHEQYF.

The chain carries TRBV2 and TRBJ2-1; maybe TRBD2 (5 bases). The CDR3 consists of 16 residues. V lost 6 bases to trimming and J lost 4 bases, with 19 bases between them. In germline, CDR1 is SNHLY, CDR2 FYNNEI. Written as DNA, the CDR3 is TGTGCCAGCAGCGCCTTAAATACTAGGGCTTACAATGAGCAGTTCTTC. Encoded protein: CASSALNTRAYNEQFF.

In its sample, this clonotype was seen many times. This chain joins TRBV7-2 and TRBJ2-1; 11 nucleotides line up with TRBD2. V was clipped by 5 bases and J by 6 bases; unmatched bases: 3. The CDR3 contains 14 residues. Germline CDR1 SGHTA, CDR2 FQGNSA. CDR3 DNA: TGTGCCAGCAGCCCTAGCGGGGGGACCAATGAGCAGTTCTTC. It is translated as CASSPSGGTNEQFF.

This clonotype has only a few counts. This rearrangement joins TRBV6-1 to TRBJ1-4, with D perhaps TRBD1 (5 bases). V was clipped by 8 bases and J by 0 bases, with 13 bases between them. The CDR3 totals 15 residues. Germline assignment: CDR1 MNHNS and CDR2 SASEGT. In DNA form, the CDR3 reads TGTGCCAGCCCAGGGCAGATTGCAACTAATGAAAAACTGTTTTTT. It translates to CASPGQIATNEKLFF.

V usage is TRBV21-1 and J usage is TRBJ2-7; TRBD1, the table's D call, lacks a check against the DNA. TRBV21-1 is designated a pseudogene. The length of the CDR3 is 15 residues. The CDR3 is CASSKTLRGRHEQYF. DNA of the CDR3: TGTGCCAGCAGCAAAACCCTCAGGGGAAGGCACGAGCAGTACTTC.

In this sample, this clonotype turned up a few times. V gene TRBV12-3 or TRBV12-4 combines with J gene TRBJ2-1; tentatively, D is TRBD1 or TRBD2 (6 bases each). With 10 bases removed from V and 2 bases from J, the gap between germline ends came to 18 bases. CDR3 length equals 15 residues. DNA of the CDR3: TGTGCCACAGGAGGAGGGGACAAAACCTACAATGAGCAGTTCTTC. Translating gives CATGGGDKTYNEQFF.

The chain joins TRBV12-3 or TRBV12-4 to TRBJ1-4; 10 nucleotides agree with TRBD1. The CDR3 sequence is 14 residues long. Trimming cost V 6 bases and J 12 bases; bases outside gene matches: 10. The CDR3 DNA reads TGTGCCAGCAGATACGGGACAGGGGTTACGGAACTGTTTTTT. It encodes CASRYGTGVTELFF.

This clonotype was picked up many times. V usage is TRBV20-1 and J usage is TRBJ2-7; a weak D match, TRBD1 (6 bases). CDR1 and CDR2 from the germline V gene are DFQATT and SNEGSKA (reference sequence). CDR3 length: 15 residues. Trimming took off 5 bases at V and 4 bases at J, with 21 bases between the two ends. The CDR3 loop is CSALPGVRDLYEQYF. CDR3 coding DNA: TGCAGTGCTCTACCAGGGGTTCGGGACCTTTACGAGCAGTACTTC.

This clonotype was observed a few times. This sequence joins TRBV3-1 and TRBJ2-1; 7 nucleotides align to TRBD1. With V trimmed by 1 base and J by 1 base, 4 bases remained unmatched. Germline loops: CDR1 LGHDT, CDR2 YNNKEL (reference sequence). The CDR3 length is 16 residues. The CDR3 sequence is CASSQGTGTSYNEQFF. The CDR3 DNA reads TGTGCCAGCAGCCAAGGGACAGGCACGTCCTACAATGAGCAGTTCTTC.

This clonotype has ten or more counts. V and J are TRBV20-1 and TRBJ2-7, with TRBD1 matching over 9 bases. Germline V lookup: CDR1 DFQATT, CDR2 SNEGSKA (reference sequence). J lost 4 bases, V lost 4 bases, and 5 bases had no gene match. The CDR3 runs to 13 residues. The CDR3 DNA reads TGCAGTGCTACTACAGGGGGCGAGTACGAGCAGTACTTC. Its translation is CSATTGGEYEQYF.

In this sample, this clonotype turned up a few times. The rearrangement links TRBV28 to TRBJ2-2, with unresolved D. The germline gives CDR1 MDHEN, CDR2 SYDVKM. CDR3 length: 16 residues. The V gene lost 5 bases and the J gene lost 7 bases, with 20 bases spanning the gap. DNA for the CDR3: TGTGCCAGCAGTCCCTTTATGTACCCACCCGACGGGGAGCTGTTTTTT. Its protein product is CASSPFMYPPDGELFF.

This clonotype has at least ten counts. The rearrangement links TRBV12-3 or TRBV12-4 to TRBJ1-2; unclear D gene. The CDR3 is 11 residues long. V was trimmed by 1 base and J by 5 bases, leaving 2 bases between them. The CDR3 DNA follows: TGTGCCAGCAGTTTAGGATATGGCTACACCTTC. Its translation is CASSLGYGYTF.

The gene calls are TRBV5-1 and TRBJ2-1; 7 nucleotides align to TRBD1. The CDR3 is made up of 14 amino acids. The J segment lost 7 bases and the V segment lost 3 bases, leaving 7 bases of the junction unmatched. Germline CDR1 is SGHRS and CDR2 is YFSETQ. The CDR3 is CASSSTGVGNEQFF. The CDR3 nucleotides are TGCGCCAGCAGCTCCACAGGGGTTGGGAATGAGCAGTTCTTC.

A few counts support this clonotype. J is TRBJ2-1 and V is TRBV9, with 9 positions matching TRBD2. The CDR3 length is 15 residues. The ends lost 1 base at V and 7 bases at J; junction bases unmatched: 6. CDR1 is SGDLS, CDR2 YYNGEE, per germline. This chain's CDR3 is CASSVRREGWNEQFF. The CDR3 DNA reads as TGTGCCAGCAGCGTACGGCGGGAGGGTTGGAATGAGCAGTTCTTC.

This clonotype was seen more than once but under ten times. This CDR3 is CASSQEKDFYEQYF. DNA of the CDR3: TGCGCCAGCAGCCAAGAAAAGGATTTCTACGAGCAGTACTTC. The chain carries TRBV4-3 and TRBJ2-7; D is uncertain. The V gene's germline CDR1 is LGHNA and CDR2 YSLEER. The CDR3 has 14 residues. V lost 0 bases, J lost 3 bases, and 9 bases lay in between.

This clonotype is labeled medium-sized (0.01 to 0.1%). Here the CDR3 reads CASSQNIYEQYF. The DNA for the CDR3 is TGTGCCAGCAGCCAAAACATCTACGAGCAGTACTTC. This chain connects TRBV3-1 to TRBJ2-7; D remains ambiguous. Germline-derived CDR1 and CDR2 are LGHDT and YNNKEL (reference sequence). CDR3 length: 12 residues. V was trimmed by 2 bases and J by 3 bases, leaving 5 bases between them.

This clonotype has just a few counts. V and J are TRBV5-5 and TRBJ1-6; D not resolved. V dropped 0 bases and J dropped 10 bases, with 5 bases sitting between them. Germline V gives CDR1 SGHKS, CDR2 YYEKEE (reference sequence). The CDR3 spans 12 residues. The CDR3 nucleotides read TGTGCCAGCAGCTTGGACCTGTCACCCCTCCACTTT. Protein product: CASSLDLSPLHF. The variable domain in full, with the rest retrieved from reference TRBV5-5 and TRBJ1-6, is DAGVTQSPTHLIKTRGQQVTLRCSPISGHKSVSWYQQVLGQGPQFIFQYYEKEERGRGNFPDRFSARQFPNYSSELNVNALLLGDSALYLCASSLDLSPLHFGNGTRLTVT.

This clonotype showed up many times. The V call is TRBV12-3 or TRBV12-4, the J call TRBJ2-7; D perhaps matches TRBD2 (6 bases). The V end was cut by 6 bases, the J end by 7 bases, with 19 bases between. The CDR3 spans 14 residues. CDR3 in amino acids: CASSQDGDLREQYF. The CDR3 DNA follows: TGTGCCAGCAGCCAAGACGGGGACTTGAGGGAGCAGTACTTC.

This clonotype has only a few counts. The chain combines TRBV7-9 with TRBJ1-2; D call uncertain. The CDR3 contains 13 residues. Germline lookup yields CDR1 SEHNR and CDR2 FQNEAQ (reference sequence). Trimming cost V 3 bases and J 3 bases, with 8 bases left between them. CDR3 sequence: CASSFGQDYGYTF. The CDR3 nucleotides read TGTGCCAGCAGCTTCGGGCAGGACTATGGCTACACCTTC.

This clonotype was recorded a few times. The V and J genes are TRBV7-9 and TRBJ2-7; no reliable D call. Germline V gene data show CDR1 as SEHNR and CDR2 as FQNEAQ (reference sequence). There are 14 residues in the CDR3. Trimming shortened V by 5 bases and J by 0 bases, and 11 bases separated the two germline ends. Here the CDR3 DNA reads TGTGCCAGCAGCAATTCGACAACCTCCTACGAGCAGTACTTC. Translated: CASSNSTTSYEQYF.

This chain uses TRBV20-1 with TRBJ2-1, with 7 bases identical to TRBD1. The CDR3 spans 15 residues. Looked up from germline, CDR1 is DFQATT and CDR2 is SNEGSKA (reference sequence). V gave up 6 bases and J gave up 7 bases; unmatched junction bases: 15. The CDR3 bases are TGCAGTGCCCTGCTACGACAGGGTGCGCAAAATGAGCAGTTCTTC. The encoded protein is CSALLRQGAQNEQFF.

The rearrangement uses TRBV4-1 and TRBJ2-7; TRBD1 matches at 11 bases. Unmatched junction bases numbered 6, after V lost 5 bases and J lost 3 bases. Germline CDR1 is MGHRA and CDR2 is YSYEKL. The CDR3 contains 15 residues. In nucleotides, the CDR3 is TGCGCCAGCAGCTGGGGGGGACAGGGGGGCTACGAGCAGTACTTC. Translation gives CASSWGGQGGYEQYF.

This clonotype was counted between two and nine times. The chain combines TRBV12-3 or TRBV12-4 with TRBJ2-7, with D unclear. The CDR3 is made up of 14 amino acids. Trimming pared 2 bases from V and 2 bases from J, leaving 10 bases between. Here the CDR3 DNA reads TGTGCCAGCAGTTTATCTATACAGACCTACGAGCAGTACTTC. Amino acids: CASSLSIQTYEQYF.

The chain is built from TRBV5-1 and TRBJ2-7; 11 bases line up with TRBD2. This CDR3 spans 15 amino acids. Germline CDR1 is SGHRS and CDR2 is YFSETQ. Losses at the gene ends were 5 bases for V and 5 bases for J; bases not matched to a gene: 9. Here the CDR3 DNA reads TGCGCCAGCAGTTCACTAGCGGGAGACACCGACGAGCAGTACTTC. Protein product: CASSSLAGDTDEQYF.

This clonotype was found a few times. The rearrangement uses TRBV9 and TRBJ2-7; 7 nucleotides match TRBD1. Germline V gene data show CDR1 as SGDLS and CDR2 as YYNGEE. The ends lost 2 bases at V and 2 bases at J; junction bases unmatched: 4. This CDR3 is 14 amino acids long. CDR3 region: CASSVSGTAYEQYF. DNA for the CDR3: TGTGCCAGCAGCGTCTCCGGGACAGCCTACGAGCAGTACTTC.

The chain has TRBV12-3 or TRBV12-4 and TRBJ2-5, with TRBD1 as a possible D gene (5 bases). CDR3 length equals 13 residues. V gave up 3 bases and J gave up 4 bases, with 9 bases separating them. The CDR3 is CASSFIRGETQYF. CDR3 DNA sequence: TGTGCCAGCAGTTTTATAAGGGGAGAGACCCAGTACTTC.

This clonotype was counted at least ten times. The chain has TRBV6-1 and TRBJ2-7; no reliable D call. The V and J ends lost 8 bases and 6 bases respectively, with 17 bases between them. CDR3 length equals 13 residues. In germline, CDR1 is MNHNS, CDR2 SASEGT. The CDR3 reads CASAEGSGVEQYF. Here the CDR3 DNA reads TGTGCCAGCGCCGAAGGTTCTGGGGTCGAGCAGTACTTC.

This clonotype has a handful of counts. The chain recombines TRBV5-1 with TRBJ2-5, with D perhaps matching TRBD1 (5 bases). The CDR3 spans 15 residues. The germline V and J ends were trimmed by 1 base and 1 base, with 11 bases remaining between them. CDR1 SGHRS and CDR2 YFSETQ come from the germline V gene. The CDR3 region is CASSLIGRAQETQYF. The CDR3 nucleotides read TGCGCCAGCAGCTTGATCGGCAGGGCCCAAGAGACCCAGTACTTC.

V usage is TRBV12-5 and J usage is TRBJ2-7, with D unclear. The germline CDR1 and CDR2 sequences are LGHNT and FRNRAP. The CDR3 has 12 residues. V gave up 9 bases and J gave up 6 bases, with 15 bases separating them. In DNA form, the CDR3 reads TGTGCTAGCCGGACCAGCGCCTTCGAGCAGTACTTC. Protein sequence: CASRTSAFEQYF.